This T cell receptor (beta chain) was profiled in a study of CD8 T cells in ankylosing spondylitis. In TCRdb, the 5' RACE reads were re-called with MiXCR into one record per CDR3 protein. Of roughly 40,000 distinct CDR3 sequences listed, more than 15% were seen once; the top ten hold approximately 48%. Germline V gene sequence: CDR1 DFQATT, CDR2 SNEGSKA (reference sequence). Unmatched junction bases numbered 5, after V lost 0 bases and J lost 5 bases. The CDR3 covers 14 residues. This clonotype has at least ten counts. The chain carries TRBV20-1 and TRBJ2-5; TRBD1 matches 8 bases. Sequencing was done on a sample of blood. The clonotype comes from a male donor with ankylosing spondylitis or in good health (not recorded which). The CDR3: CSARDVNRGETQYF. CDR3 in DNA: TGCAGTGCTAGAGATGTGAACAGGGGGGAGACCCAGTACTTC.